The 14 T cell receptor beta chains given below trace back to one sample, sequenced in a study of blood T cell repertoires in COVID-19. Assay: immunoSEQ multiplex PCR; the TCRdb copy retains only in-frame clones and omits some. Altogether roughly 160,000 clones are present, about nine tenths being singletons, with the ten largest covering 3% to 4.5%. The sample was peripheral blood. These receptors came from a woman aged 60-75 years who had recovered from COVID-19.

This chain connects TRBV10-3 to TRBJ1-1, with D unclear. In germline, CDR1 is ENHRY, CDR2 SYGVKD. The CDR3 covers 12 residues. The ends were cut back, 0 bases at V and 11 bases at J, with 10 bases in the middle. The CDR3 reads CAISESSAKAFF. CDR3 DNA sequence: TGTGCCATCAGTGAGTCCTCCGCTAAGGCTTTCTTT.

This chain joins TRBV5-6 and TRBJ2-6; D not certain. CDR1 and CDR2 (germline): SGHDT, YYEEEE. The V end was cut by 1 base, the J end by 0 bases, with 8 bases between. This CDR3 comprises 16 residues. This CDR3 is CASSLRRHSGANVLTF. CDR3 DNA sequence: TGTGCCAGCAGCTTGCGGCGGCACTCTGGGGCCAACGTCCTGACTTTC. The full variable domain, rest sourced from reference TRBV5-6 and TRBJ2-6, is DAGVTQSPTHLIKTRGQQVTLRCSPKSGHDTVSWYQQALGQGPQFIFQYYEEEERQRGNFPDRFSGHQFPNYSSELNVNALLLGDSALYLCASSLRRHSGANVLTFGAGSRLTVL.

V usage is TRBV7-9 and J usage is TRBJ1-6; 7 nucleotides line up with TRBD1. This CDR3 spans 15 amino acids. Looked up from germline, CDR1 is SEHNR and CDR2 is FQNEAQ (reference sequence). V lost 5 bases and J lost 6; bases outside the gene matches: 7. The CDR3 spells CASSRPGQLNSPLHF. In nucleotides, the CDR3 is TGTGCCAGCAGCCGACCGGGACAGCTTAATTCACCCCTCCACTTT.

This clone occurred once. The chain couples TRBV6-6 to TRBJ1-2; no clear D gene. Germline values: CDR1 MNHNY, CDR2 SVGAGI (reference sequence). CDR3 length: 13 amino acids. Trimming took 4 bases from V and 2 from J, leaving 8 bases between them. The CDR3 sequence is CASSWVQNYGYTF. CDR3 DNA: TGTGCCAGCAGTTGGGTACAGAACTATGGCTACACCTTC.

V is TRBV4-1 and J is TRBJ2-3, with 10 bases identical to TRBD2. From germline, CDR1 is MGHRA and CDR2 YSYEKL. V dropped 0 bases and J dropped 5; count of bases not matched to a gene: 14. The CDR3 is made up of 19 amino acids. CDR3 DNA: TGCGCCAGCAGCCAAGATGGGACGGTGAGCGGGGGGGTCCAAGATACGCAGTATTTT. Translation: CASSQDGTVSGGVQDTQYF.

On this clone itself: Other nucleotide sequences from this sample produce the same CDR3. The chain couples TRBV27 to TRBJ1-1; no clear D. CDR3 length: 13 amino acids. Germline V lookup: CDR1 MNHEY, CDR2 SMNVEV (reference sequence). Trimming shortened V by 4 bases and J by 3 bases, and 9 bases separated the two germline ends. This chain's CDR3 is CASSSRRDTEAFF. The CDR3 DNA reads as TGTGCCAGCAGTTCGCGGAGGGACACTGAAGCTTTCTTT.

The genes are TRBV5-1 and TRBJ2-1; no firm D call. The CDR3 is 15 residues long. The ends were cut back, 1 base at V and 6 bases at J, with 14 bases in the middle. Per the germline V gene, CDR1 is SGHRS and CDR2 is YFSETQ. In DNA form, the CDR3 reads TGCGCCAGCAGCTTGCACAGCTCCCTCTCCAATGAGCAGTTCTTC. Translating it yields CASSLHSSLSNEQFF.

This clone showed up just once. The chain joins TRBV19 to TRBJ2-3, with a possible D match to TRBD1 (6 bases). Germline CDR1 LNHDA, CDR2 SQIVND (reference sequence). The V gene lost 4 bases and the J gene lost 2 bases, with 13 bases spanning the gap. This CDR3 is built from 15 residues. The CDR3 bases are TGTGCCAGTAGTAACCCCGGACAGACCACAGATACGCAGTATTTT. Translating it yields CASSNPGQTTDTQYF.

This chain links TRBV19 with TRBJ2-7; 8 bases fit TRBD1. There are 14 residues in the CDR3. The germline V gene encodes CDR1 LNHDA and CDR2 SQIVND (reference sequence). After removal of 6 bases from V and 7 bases from J, the junction contained 11 bases not matched to a gene. The CDR3 loop is CASRMTGAVGEQYF. In DNA, the CDR3 is TGTGCCAGTAGGATGACAGGGGCAGTTGGGGAGCAGTACTTC. Full variable domain (outside the CDR3, taken from reference TRBV19 and TRBJ2-7): DGGITQSPKYLFRKEGQNVTLSCEQNLNHDAMYWYRQDPGQGLRLIYYSQIVNDFQKGDIAEGYSVSREKKESFPLTVTSAQKNPTAFYLCASRMTGAVGEQYFGPGTRLTVT.

The CDR3: CASSEGKGWRGNEQFF. DNA for the CDR3: TGTGCCAGCAGTGAAGGGAAGGGGTGGAGAGGCAATGAGCAGTTCTTC. V and J are TRBV6-1 and TRBJ2-1, with D possibly matching TRBD1 (5 bases). Germline CDR1 and CDR2: MNHNS and SASEGT. Trimming stripped 1 base from V and 6 bases from J, with 16 bases between. The CDR3 has 16 residues.

The gene calls are TRBV12-1 and TRBJ1-1. TRBV12-1 is reported as a pseudogene. The CDR3 spans 13 residues. The chain's CDR3 is CASGFPRGAEAFF. The CDR3 DNA follows: TGTGCCAGCGGATTCCCTCGGGGGGCTGAAGCTTTCTTT.

This chain joins TRBV6-6 and TRBJ1-6, with TRBD1 identical over 7 bases. The CDR3 spans 14 residues. Trimming cost V 5 bases and J 9 bases; bases outside gene matches: 7. The V gene's germline CDR1 is MNHNY and CDR2 SVGAGI (reference sequence). The CDR3 reads CASSRQGGTSPLHF. The CDR3 nucleotides read TGTGCCAGCAGTCGACAGGGAGGAACTTCACCCCTCCACTTT.

V usage is TRBV5-1 and J usage is TRBJ2-2, with unresolved D. This CDR3 is built from 11 residues. Germline V gene data show CDR1 as SGHRS and CDR2 as YFSETQ. With 4 bases removed from V and 7 bases from J, the gap between germline ends came to 5 bases. The CDR3 DNA follows: TGCGCCAGCAGCCAAAACGGGGAGCTGTTTTTT. Amino acid sequence: CASSQNGELFF.

The chain employs TRBV7-3 and TRBJ1-1, with 10 bases lining up with TRBD1. The CDR3 length is 15 residues. The V gene's germline CDR1 is SGHTA and CDR2 FQGTGA. The junction had 5 bases not matched to a gene; V was cut back by 4 bases and J by 3 bases. The CDR3 loop is CASSSSGTGDTEAFF. The CDR3 coding sequence is TGTGCCAGCAGCTCTTCCGGGACAGGGGACACTGAAGCTTTCTTT.